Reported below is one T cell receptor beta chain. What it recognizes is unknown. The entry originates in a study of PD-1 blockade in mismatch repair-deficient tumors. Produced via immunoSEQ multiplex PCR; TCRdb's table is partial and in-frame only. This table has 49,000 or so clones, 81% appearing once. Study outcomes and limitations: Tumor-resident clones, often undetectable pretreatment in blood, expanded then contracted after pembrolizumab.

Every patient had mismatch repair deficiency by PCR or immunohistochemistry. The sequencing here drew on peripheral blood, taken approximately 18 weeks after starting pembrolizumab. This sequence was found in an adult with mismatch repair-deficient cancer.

Here the CDR3 reads CASSVAQGLAGNIQYF. In DNA, the CDR3 is TGTGCCAGCAGCGTAGCCCAGGGACTAGCGGGAAACATTCAGTACTTC. The genes are TRBV9 and TRBJ2-4; 12 bases align to TRBD2. The V segment lost 0 bases and the J segment 6 bases; nucleotides outside the gene matches: 4. The CDR3 has 16 amino acids. Germline V gives CDR1 SGDLS, CDR2 YYNGEE.